The sequence of this T cell receptor beta chain was determined in a study of blood T cell repertoires in COVID-19. Turning to the study itself: Both acute and convalescent COVID-19 samples were obtained from the United States, Italy and Spain.

The CDR3 runs to 15 residues. Trimming removed 0 bases from V and 7 bases from J; junction bases left unmatched: 3. Germline V lookup: CDR1 KGHSH, CDR2 LQKENI. Original methodology: For nucleated cells, counts were estimated from reference gene primer amplification. This table comes from immunoSEQ multiplex PCR, and its TCRdb copy is limited to in-frame clones, with some not included. V and J calls and clone size are given by that table; D and trimming were obtained from the DNA. This sample carries roughly 73,000 clones, 87% of them seen once, and the ten largest clones take about 30%. The chain has TRBV18 and TRBJ1-4, with 9 bases identical to TRBD1. What was sequenced was peripheral blood. This sequence was found in a woman of 80 years or more with active or convalescent COVID-19. In DNA, the CDR3 is TGTGCCAGCTCACCACCGGGACAGGGTCCTGAAAAACTGTTTTTT. Translated: CASSPPGQGPEKLFF. The entire variable domain, with the rest obtained from reference TRBV18 and TRBJ1-4, is as follows: NAGVMQNPRHLVRRRGQEARLRCSPMKGHSHVYWYRQLPEEGLKFMVYLQKENIIDESGMPKERFSAEFPKEGPSILRIQQVVRGDSAAYFCASSPPGQGPEKLFFGSGTQLSVL.